This T cell receptor (beta chain) originates from a study of shared clonotypes between healthy human individuals. The V end was cut by 2 bases, the J end by 1 base, with 8 bases between. The CDR3 covers 14 residues. Looked up from germline, CDR1 is LGHNA and CDR2 is YSLEER. Clones were sequenced by immunoSEQ multiplex PCR, and TCRdb holds only the in-frame ones, with some missing. The sample shows some 1 million clones, 70% to 80% of them seen only once. The chain recombines TRBV4-3 with TRBJ1-1; D ambiguous. This receptor was obtained from a man aged 18 to 29 in good health. Sample: memory CD4+ T cells sorted from blood. This sample's subset: CD45RA-negative fraction. The CDR3 DNA reads TGCGCCAGCAGCCAATTCCGCGGGAACACTGAAGCTTTCTTT. This gives the protein CASSQFRGNTEAFF.